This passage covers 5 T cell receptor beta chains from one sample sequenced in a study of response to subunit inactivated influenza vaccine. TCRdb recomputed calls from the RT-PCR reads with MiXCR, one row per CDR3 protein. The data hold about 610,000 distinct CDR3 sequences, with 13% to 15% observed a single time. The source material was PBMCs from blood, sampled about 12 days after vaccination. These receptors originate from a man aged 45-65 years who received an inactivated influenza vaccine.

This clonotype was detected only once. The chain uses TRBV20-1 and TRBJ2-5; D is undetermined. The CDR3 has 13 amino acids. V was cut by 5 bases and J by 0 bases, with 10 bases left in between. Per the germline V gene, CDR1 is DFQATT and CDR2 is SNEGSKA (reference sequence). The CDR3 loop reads CSALLSNQETQYF. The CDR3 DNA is TGCAGTGCTCTACTATCGAACCAAGAGACCCAGTACTTC.

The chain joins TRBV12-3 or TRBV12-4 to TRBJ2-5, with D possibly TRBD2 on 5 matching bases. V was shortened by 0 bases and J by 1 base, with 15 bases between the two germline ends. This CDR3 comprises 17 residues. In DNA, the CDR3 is TGTGCCAGCAGTTTAGCCGGTCGCCAGGCGGGCCAAGAGACCCAGTACTTC. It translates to CASSLAGRQAGQETQYF.

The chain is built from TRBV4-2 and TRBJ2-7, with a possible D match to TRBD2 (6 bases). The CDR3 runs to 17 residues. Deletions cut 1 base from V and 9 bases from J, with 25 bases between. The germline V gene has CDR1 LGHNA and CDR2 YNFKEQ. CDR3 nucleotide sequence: TGTGCCAGCAGCCAAGGTCCTAACCTGGGAGGTGATATATGGCAGTACTTC. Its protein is CASSQGPNLGGDIWQYF.

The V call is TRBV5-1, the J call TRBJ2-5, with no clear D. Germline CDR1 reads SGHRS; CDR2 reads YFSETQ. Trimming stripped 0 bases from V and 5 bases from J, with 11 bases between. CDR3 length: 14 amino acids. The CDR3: CASSLEGGGETQYF. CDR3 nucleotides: TGCGCCAGCAGCTTGGAAGGTGGTGGGGAGACCCAGTACTTC.

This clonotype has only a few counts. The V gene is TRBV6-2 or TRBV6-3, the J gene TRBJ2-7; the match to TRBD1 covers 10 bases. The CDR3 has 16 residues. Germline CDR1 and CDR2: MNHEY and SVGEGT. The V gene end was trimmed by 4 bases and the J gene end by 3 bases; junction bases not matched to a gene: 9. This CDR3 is CASSFSTGTGDYEQYF. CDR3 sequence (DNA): TGTGCCAGCAGTTTCTCAACCGGGACAGGGGACTACGAGCAGTACTTC.